The 24 T cell receptor beta chains in this list originate from one sample, sequenced in a study of molecular identifiers for immune sequencing clone quantification. MiXCR, run by TCRdb on the PCR reads, gives a single entry per CDR3 protein. The data show roughly 300,000 distinct CDR3 sequences, 24% seen once. The sample comprised naive CD8+ T cells from blood, with Jurkat cell RNA spiked in. Subset indicated: FACS-sorted CD8+CD4-CCR7+CD45RA+ naive T cells. Receptors were obtained from a human donor in good health. Some libraries in this study had Jurkat cell RNA spiked in.

V usage is TRBV20-1 and J usage is TRBJ2-3, with unresolved D. Trimming removed 4 bases from V and 4 bases from J, with 15 bases in between. CDR3 length: 14 residues. Germline V lookup: CDR1 DFQATT, CDR2 SNEGSKA (reference sequence). CDR3 coding DNA: TGCAGTGCTAACGGAAAGGTCCCCTCAGATACGCAGTATTTT. It is translated as CSANGKVPSDTQYF.

The chain joins TRBV29-1 to TRBJ1-1; possibly TRBD1 for D (5 bases). Trimming pared 4 bases from V and 4 bases from J, leaving 16 bases between. Germline V lookup: CDR1 SQVTM, CDR2 ANQGSEA. The CDR3 runs 14 residues. The CDR3 region is CSVGGDFRITEAFF. CDR3 in DNA: TGCAGCGTTGGGGGGGATTTTAGAATCACTGAAGCTTTCTTT.

This clonotype has more than one count but fewer than ten. The V gene is TRBV6-1, the J gene TRBJ2-7; no clear D. This CDR3 contains 13 residues. Deletions cut 1 base from V and 3 bases from J, with 7 bases between. Germline V gene data show CDR1 as MNHNS and CDR2 as SASEGT. In DNA, the CDR3 is TGTGCCAGCAGTGAAGGGCCCCTCTACGAGCAGTACTTC. Residues: CASSEGPLYEQYF.

On this clonotype: This may arise from a read error, as a much more abundant clone is one base away. The V and J genes are TRBV6-5 and TRBJ2-3; unclear D gene. The CDR3 is made up of 13 amino acids. CDR1 is MNHEY, CDR2 SVGAGI, per germline. CDR3 coding DNA: TGTGCCGGCAGTCCAAAGACGGTAGATACGCAGTATTTT. This gives the protein CAGSPKTVDTQYF.

The V and J genes are TRBV28 and TRBJ1-5, with 8 bases that match TRBD1. Trimming removed 6 bases from V and 6 bases from J; junction bases left unmatched: 10. Per germline, CDR1 MDHEN and CDR2 SYDVKM. The CDR3 sequence is 15 residues long. CDR3 protein: CASRITGGGGQPQHF. Here the CDR3 DNA reads TGTGCCAGCAGGATTACAGGGGGAGGCGGTCAGCCCCAGCATTTT.

This clonotype was detected a few times. The chain couples TRBV4-3 to TRBJ2-6; D might be TRBD2 (5 bases). The germline CDR1 and CDR2 sequences are LGHNA and YSLEER. The V gene lost 0 bases and the J gene lost 3 bases, with 9 bases spanning the gap. The CDR3 contains 16 residues. The CDR3: CASSQDRGGGANVLTF. Written as DNA, the CDR3 is TGCGCCAGCAGCCAAGATCGGGGTGGTGGGGCCAACGTCCTGACTTTC.

This clonotype was observed once. It may be a read error: a sequence one base away is much more abundant. V and J are TRBV28 and TRBJ1-5, with D hard to call. The CDR3 runs 12 residues. Trimming took 3 bases from V and 6 from J, leaving 6 bases between them. Germline CDR1 reads MDHEN; CDR2 reads SYDVKM. The CDR3 region is CASSFLSQPQHF. CDR3 sequence (DNA): TGTGCCAGCAGTTTTCTGAGTCAGCCCCAGCATTTT.

The V and J genes are TRBV9 and TRBJ1-4; no clear D gene. This CDR3 has 17 residues. V lost 0 bases, J lost 0 bases, and 12 bases lay in between. Germline CDR1 reads SGDLS; CDR2 reads YYNGEE. CDR3 in DNA: TGTGCCAGCAGCGTAGAGCAGAAACCCTCAACTAATGAAAAACTGTTTTTT. Translation gives CASSVEQKPSTNEKLFF.

About this clonotype: A read error may be the cause here, since a much bigger clone is one base away. The chain uses TRBV7-2 and TRBJ2-5; D is unclear. The CDR3 has 16 residues. The germline V gene encodes CDR1 SGHTA and CDR2 FQGNSA. CDR3 protein: CASSLFDGVRQEAQYF. The CDR3 nucleotides read TGTGCCAGCAGCTTATTTGATGGGGTCAGGCAAGAGGCCCAGTACTTC.

The chain combines TRBV4-3 with TRBJ1-2, with D possibly being TRBD1 (5 bases). Germline V gene data show CDR1 as LGHNA and CDR2 as YSLEER. V was trimmed by 1 base and J by 8 bases, leaving 14 bases between them. The CDR3 spans 14 residues. CDR3 DNA: TGCGCCAGCAGCCAAGGCGGAGGGGATCTAGGCTACACCTTC. This sequence encodes CASSQGGGDLGYTF.

This clonotype was observed many times. At one of its ends the junction is not consistent with the germline gene, which may arise from a read error. This chain uses TRBV7-9 with TRBJ1-2, with 7 bases aligning to TRBD1. Germline V gives CDR1 SEHNR, CDR2 FQNEAQ (reference sequence). The CDR3 length is 10 residues. The CDR3 coding sequence is TGCCAGACAGGGTCGTATGGCTACACCTTC. Its protein product is CQTGSYGYTF.

This clonotype was found a few times. The chain employs TRBV13 and TRBJ2-6; a possible D gene is TRBD1 (6 bases). Germline CDR1 is PRHDT and CDR2 is FYEKMQ (reference sequence). V was shortened by 2 bases and J by 2 bases, with 7 bases between the two germline ends. This CDR3 region has 15 residues. CDR3 nucleotides: TGTGCCAGCAGCTTACCAGGGGCTGGGGCCAACGTCCTGACTTTC. Protein: CASSLPGAGANVLTF.

About this clonotype itself: Possible read error: a much larger clone is one base away. The rearrangement joins TRBV6-5 to TRBJ2-1, with 10 bases that match TRBD1. The germline V gene encodes CDR1 MNHEY and CDR2 SVGAGI. The CDR3 has 14 residues. CDR3 loop: CAGSYGTGVGEQFF. The CDR3 region has the DNA TGTGCCGGCAGTTACGGGACAGGGGTAGGTGAGCAGTTCTTC.

This clonotype was found many times. V and J are TRBV3-1 and TRBJ2-3, with unresolved D. The V end lost 2 bases, the J end lost 6 bases, and 15 bases lay between the germline ends. Germline V lookup: CDR1 LGHDT, CDR2 YNNKEL (reference sequence). The CDR3 extends over 15 amino acids. The CDR3 region is CASSQYKDPRDTQYF. DNA for the CDR3: TGTGCCAGCAGCCAATATAAGGACCCCAGGGATACGCAGTATTTT.

This clonotype appeared a few times. The junction and the germline gene differ at one end; a read error may be behind it. The V call is TRBV12-3 or TRBV12-4, the J call TRBJ2-5; 9 nucleotides match TRBD2. The CDR3 sequence is 14 residues long. CDR3 loop: CASSLAGRAETQYF. As DNA, the CDR3 is TGTGCCAGCAGTCTAGCGGGGAGAGCAGAGACCCAGTACTTC.

This chain links TRBV19 with TRBJ1-2; TRBD1 is a possible D gene (6 bases). The V end was cut by 1 base, the J end by 4 bases, with 13 bases between. The CDR3 covers 15 residues. CDR1 and CDR2 from the germline V gene are LNHDA and SQIVND (reference sequence). The CDR3 region is CASSIGSRTVYGYTF. The CDR3 region has the DNA TGTGCCAGTAGTATAGGTTCTAGGACAGTCTATGGCTACACCTTC.

This clonotype was recorded once. The chain uses TRBV4-3 and TRBJ2-1, with 8 bases lining up with TRBD2. CDR1 and CDR2 from the germline V gene are LGHNA and YSLEER. V shed 0 bases and J 15 bases; nucleotides not matched to a gene: 16. CDR3 length: 16 residues. The chain's CDR3 is CASSQDSRISGISPFF. The CDR3 region has the DNA TGCGCCAGCAGCCAAGATTCAAGGATTAGCGGGATTTCCCCGTTCTTC.

This clonotype came up a few times. This chain uses TRBV14 with TRBJ2-2, with 7 positions matching TRBD1. The CDR3 is made up of 17 amino acids. Per germline, CDR1 SGHDN and CDR2 FVKESK. After removal of 0 bases from V and 3 bases from J, the junction contained 7 bases not matched to a gene. In DNA, the CDR3 is TGTGCCAGCAGCCAAGAAGAGACAGGGATCGACACCGGGGAGCTGTTTTTT. This translates into CASSQEETGIDTGELFF.

In this sample, this clonotype turned up many times. The chain couples TRBV12-3 or TRBV12-4 to TRBJ2-7, with 7 nucleotides matching TRBD1. The CDR3 is 16 residues long. The junction had 7 bases not matched to a gene; V was cut back by 2 bases and J by 0 bases. DNA of the CDR3: TGTGCCAGCAGTTTAAGCCCGGGACAGAGCTCCTACGAGCAGTACTTC. It translates to CASSLSPGQSSYEQYF.

The table lists this clonotype with many counts. V gene TRBV6-2 or TRBV6-3 combines with J gene TRBJ1-2, with D uncertain. Germline-derived CDR1 and CDR2 are MNHEY and SVGEGT. The CDR3 is 14 amino acids. Trimming took off 2 bases at V and 4 bases at J, with 11 bases between the two ends. The CDR3 DNA reads TGTGCCAGCAGTTACGTAGGAAGCGGCTATGGCTACACCTTC. Translating gives CASSYVGSGYGYTF.

This clonotype was seen repeatedly, ten times or more. The chain's CDR3 is CASSPPGQGAYEQYF. The DNA for the CDR3 is TGTGCCAGCAGTCCGCCGGGACAGGGGGCGTATGAGCAGTACTTC. V gene TRBV6-6 combines with J gene TRBJ2-7; the match to TRBD1 covers 12 bases. This CDR3 is built from 15 residues. Looked up from germline, CDR1 is MNHNY and CDR2 is SVGAGI (reference sequence). V lost 5 bases to trimming and J lost 7 bases; unmatched junction nucleotides: 9.

This clonotype was seen only a few times. This rearrangement joins TRBV27 to TRBJ2-1; TRBD2 matches at 7 bases. Germline V gene sequence: CDR1 MNHEY, CDR2 SMNVEV (reference sequence). The CDR3 runs to 14 residues. Trimming removed 2 bases from V and 10 bases from J; junction bases left unmatched: 8. This chain's CDR3 is CASSLAGAVWEQFF. CDR3 bases: TGTGCCAGCAGTTTAGCGGGAGCCGTGTGGGAGCAGTTCTTC.

This clonotype came up a few times. V gene TRBV28 combines with J gene TRBJ2-1; 11 nucleotides align to TRBD1. The J segment lost 4 bases and the V segment lost 2 bases, leaving 10 bases of the junction unmatched. Per germline, CDR1 MDHEN and CDR2 SYDVKM. The CDR3 is made up of 18 amino acids. CDR3 DNA: TGTGCCAGCAGTTTAAATTTTGGTGGGACAGGGGGTTACAATGAGCAGTTCTTC. This encodes CASSLNFGGTGGYNEQFF.

Note on this clonotype: A read error may explain this, as a much larger clone is one base away. The rearrangement uses TRBV15 and TRBJ2-5; D may be TRBD1 (6 bases). The CDR3 spans 14 residues. Germline CDR1 LNHNV, CDR2 YYDKDF (reference sequence). As DNA, the CDR3 is TGTACCACCAGAAAGGACAGCTACCAAGAGACCCAGTACTTC. Translation: CTTRKDSYQETQYF.